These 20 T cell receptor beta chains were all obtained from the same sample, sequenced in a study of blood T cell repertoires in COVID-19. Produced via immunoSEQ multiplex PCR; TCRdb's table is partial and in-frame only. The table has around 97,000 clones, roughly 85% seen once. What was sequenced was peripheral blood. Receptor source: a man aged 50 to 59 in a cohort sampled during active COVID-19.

The CDR3 nucleotides are TGTGCCAGCAGACCTACAGGGGATTCCAATCAGCCCCAGCATTTT. Its translation: CASRPTGDSNQPQHF. The chain uses TRBV6-5 and TRBJ1-5, with TRBD1 identical over 7 bases. Germline CDR1 reads MNHEY; CDR2 reads SVGAGI. The CDR3 sequence is 15 residues long. With V trimmed by 6 bases and J by 3 bases, 8 bases remained unmatched.

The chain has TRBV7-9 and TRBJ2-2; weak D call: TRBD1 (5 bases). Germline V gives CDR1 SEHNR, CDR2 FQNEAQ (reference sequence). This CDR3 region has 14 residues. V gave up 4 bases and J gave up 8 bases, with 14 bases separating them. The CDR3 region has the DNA TGTGCCAGCAGCTCGATTGGGGCCGGGGGGGAGCTGTTTTTT. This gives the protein CASSSIGAGGELFF.

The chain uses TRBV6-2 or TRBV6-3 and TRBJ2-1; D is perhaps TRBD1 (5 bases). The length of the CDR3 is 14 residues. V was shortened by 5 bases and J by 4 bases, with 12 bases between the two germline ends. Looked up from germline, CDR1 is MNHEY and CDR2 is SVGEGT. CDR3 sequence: CASSNTTAYNEQFF. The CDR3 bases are TGTGCCAGCAGTAATACGACAGCTTACAATGAGCAGTTCTTC.

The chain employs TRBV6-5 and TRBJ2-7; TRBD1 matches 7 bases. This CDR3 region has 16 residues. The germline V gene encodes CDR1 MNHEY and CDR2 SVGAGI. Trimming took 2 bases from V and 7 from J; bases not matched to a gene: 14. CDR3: CASSYQINRGQEEQYF. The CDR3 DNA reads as TGTGCCAGCAGTTACCAAATCAACAGGGGCCAGGAAGAGCAGTACTTC.

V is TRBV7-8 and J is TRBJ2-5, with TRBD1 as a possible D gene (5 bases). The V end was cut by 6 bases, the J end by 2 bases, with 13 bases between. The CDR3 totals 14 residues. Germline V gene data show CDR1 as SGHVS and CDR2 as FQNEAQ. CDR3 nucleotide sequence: TGTGCCAGCAGAAGCCCGGCAGGGCAAGAGACCCAGTACTTC. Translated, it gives CASRSPAGQETQYF. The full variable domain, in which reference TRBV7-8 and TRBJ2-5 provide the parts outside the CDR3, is GAGVSQSPRYKVAKRGQDVALRCDPISGHVSLFWYQQALGQGPEFLTYFQNEAQLDKSGLPSDRFFAERPEGSVSTLKIQRTQQEDSAVYLCASRSPAGQETQYFGPGTRLLVL.

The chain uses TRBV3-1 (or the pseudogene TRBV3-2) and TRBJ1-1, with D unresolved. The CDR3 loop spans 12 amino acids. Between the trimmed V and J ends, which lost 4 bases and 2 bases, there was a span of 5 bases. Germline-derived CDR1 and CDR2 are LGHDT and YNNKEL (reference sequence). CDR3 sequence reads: CASSLQNTEAFF. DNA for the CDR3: TGTGCCAGCAGCCTTCAAAACACTGAAGCTTTCTTT.

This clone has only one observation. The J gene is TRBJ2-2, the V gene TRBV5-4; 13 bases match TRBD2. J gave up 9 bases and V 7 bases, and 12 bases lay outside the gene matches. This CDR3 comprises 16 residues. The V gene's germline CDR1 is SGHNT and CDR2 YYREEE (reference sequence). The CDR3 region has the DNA TGTGCCAGCGGCCGGACTAGCGGGGGCGCCCCCCGGGAGCTGTTTTTT. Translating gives CASGRTSGGAPRELFF.

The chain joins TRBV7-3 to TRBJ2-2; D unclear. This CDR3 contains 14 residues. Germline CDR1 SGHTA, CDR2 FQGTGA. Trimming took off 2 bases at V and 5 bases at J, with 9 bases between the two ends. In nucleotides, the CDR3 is TGTGCCAGCAGCTTAGGTACGGAGACCGGGGAGCTGTTTTTT. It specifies CASSLGTETGELFF. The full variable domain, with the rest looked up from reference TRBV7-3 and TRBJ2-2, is GAGVSQTPSNKVTEKGKYVELRCDPISGHTALYWYRQSLGQGPEFLIYFQGTGAADDSGLPNDRFFAVRPEGSVSTLKIQRTERGDSAVYLCASSLGTETGELFFGEGSRLTVL.

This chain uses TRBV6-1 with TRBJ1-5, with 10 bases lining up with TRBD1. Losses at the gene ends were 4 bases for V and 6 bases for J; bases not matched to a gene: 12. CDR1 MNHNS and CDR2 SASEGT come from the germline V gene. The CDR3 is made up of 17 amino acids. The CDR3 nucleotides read TGTGCCAGCAGTGGAGGTCGGGACAGGGGCTGGGGTCAGCCCCAGCATTTT. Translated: CASSGGRDRGWGQPQHF.

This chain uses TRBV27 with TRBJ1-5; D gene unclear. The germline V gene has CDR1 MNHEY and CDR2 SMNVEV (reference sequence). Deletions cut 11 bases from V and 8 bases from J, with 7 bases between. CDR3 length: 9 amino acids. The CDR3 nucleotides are TGTGCCCCAGCGGAGCCCCAGCATTTT. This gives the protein CAPAEPQHF.

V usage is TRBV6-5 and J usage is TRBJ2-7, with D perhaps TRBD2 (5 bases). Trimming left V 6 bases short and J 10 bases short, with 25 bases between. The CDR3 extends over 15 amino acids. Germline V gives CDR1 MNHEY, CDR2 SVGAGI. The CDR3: CASSPGPTVQRVQYF. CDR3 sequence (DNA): TGTGCCAGCAGCCCCGGACCAACAGTACAGAGGGTCCAGTACTTC.

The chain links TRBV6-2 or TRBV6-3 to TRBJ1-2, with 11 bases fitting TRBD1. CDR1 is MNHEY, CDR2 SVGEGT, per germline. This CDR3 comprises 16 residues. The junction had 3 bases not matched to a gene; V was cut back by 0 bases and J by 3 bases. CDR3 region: CASSYSRTGGYYGYTF. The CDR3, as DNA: TGTGCCAGCAGTTACTCGAGGACAGGGGGCTACTATGGCTACACCTTC.

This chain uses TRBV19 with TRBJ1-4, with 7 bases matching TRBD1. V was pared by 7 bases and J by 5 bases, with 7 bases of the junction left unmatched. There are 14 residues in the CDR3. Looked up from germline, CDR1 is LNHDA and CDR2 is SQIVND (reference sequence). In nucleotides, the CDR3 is TGTGCCAGTACCCAGACAGGGCGGAATGAAAAACTGTTTTTT. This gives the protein CASTQTGRNEKLFF.

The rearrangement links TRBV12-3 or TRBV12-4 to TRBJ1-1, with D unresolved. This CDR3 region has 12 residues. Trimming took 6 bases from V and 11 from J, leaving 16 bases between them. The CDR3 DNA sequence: TGTGCCAGCAGCTCAACCAACAACAAGGCTTTCTTT. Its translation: CASSSTNNKAFF.

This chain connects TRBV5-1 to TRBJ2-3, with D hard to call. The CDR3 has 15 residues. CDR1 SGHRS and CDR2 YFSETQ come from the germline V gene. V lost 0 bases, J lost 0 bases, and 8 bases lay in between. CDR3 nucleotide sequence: TGCGCCAGCAGCTTGGACTTTGCTAGCACAGATACGCAGTATTTT. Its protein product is CASSLDFASTDTQYF.

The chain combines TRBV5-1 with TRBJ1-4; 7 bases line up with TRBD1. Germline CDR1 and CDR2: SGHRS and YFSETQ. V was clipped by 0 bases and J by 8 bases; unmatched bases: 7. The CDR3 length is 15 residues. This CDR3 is CASSLGARGEEKLFF. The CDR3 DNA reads TGCGCCAGCAGCTTGGGGGCCAGGGGGGAGGAAAAACTGTTTTTT.

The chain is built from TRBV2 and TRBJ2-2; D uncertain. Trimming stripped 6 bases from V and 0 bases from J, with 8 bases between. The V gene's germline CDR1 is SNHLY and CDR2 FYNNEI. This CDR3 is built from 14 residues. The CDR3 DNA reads TGTGCCAGCAGCACAGCTCCGAACACCGGGGAGCTGTTTTTT. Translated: CASSTAPNTGELFF.

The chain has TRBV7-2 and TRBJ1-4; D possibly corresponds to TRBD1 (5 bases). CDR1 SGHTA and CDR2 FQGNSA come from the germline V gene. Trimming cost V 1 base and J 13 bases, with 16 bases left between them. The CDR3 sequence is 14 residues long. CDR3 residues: CASSLGAVGGGLFF. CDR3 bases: TGTGCCAGCAGCTTAGGGGCGGTGGGGGGTGGACTGTTTTTT.

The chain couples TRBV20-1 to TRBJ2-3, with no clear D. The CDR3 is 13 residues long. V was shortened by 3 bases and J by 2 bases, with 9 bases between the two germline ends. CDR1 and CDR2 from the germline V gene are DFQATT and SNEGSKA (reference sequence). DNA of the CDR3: TGCAGTGCTAGTAAGCCGTACACAGATACGCAGTATTTT. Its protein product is CSASKPYTDTQYF.

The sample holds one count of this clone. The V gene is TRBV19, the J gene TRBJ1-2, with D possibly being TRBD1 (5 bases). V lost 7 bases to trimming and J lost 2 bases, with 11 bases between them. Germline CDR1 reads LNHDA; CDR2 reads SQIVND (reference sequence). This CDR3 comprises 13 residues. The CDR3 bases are TGTGCCAGTAAGACAGTCCAGAACTATGGCTACACCTTC. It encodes CASKTVQNYGYTF. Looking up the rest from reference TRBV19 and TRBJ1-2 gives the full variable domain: DGGITQSPKYLFRKEGQNVTLSCEQNLNHDAMYWYRQDPGQGLRLIYYSQIVNDFQKGDIAEGYSVSREKKESFPLTVTSAQKNPTAFYLCASKTVQNYGYTFGSGTRLTVV.